The source of this T cell receptor (beta chain) is a study of OX40 agonist ivuxolimab in advanced cancers. This clone was detected once. Sequenced by immunoSEQ multiplex PCR; TCRdb stores in-frame clones only, minus some. Counted here are some 40,000 clones, about 89% occurring once; the ten biggest clones make up approximately 0.51%. Sample: CD4+ or CD8+ T cells sorted from blood, taken in a trial of the OX40 agonist ivuxolimab. The receptor's source is an adult with an advanced solid tumor such as melanoma, head and neck, liver or kidney cancer.

This CDR3 is CAISEAGGPQTQYF. The CDR3 DNA reads as TGTGCCATCAGTGAAGCGGGGGGGCCCCAGACCCAGTACTTC. The chain employs TRBV10-3 and TRBJ2-5, with TRBD2 matching 10 bases. The CDR3 is made up of 14 amino acids. CDR1 ENHRY and CDR2 SYGVKD come from the germline V gene. V lost 3 bases to trimming and J lost 6 bases; unmatched junction nucleotides: 4.